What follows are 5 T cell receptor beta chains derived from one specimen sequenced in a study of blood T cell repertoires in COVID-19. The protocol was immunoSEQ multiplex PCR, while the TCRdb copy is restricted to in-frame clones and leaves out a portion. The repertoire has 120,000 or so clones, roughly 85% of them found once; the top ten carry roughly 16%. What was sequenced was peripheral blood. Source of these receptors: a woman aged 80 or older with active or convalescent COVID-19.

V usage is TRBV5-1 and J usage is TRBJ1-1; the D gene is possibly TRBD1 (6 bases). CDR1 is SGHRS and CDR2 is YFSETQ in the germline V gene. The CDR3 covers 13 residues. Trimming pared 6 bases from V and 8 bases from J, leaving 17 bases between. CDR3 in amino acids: CASTFNTGTEAFF. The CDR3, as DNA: TGCGCCAGCACCTTCAATACAGGGACCGAAGCTTTCTTT.

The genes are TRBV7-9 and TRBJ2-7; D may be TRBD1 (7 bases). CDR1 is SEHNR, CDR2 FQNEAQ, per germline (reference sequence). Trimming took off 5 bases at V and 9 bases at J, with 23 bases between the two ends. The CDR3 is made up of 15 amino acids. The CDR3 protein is CASSAGQTYVGGQYF. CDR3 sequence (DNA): TGTGCCAGCAGCGCGGGACAGACCTATGTCGGAGGGCAGTACTTC.

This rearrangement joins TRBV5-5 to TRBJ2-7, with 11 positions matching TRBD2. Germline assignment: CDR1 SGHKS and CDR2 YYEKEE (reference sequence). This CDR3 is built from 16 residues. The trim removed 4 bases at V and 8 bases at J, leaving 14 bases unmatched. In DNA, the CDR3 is TGTGCCAGCAGCCCGGTAGCGGGAGGGGCCGGGGGTCAGCAGTACTTC. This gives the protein CASSPVAGGAGGQQYF.

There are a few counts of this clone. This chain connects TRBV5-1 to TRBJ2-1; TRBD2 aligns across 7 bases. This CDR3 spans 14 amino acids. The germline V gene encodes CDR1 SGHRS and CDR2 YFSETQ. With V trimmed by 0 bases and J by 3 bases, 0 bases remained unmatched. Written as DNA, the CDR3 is TGCGCCAGCAGCTTGGGCGGGAGCTACAATGAGCAGTTCTTC. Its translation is CASSLGGSYNEQFF.

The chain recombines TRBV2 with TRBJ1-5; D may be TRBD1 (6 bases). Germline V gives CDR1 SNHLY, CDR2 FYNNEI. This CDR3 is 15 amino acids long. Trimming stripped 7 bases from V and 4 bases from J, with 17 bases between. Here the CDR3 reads CASKPQGSRNQPQHF. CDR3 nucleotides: TGTGCCAGCAAGCCCCAGGGGTCGCGGAATCAGCCCCAGCATTTT.